The rows below give T cell receptor beta chains drawn from one sample of a study of OX40 agonist ivuxolimab in advanced cancers. Produced via immunoSEQ multiplex PCR; TCRdb's table is partial and in-frame only. There are 79,000 or so clones in the sample; 91% occur only once, and about 1.6% lies in the top ten. The input for sequencing was CD4+ or CD8+ T cells sorted from blood, taken in a trial of the OX40 agonist ivuxolimab. The receptor set was obtained from an adult with an advanced solid tumor such as melanoma, head and neck, liver or kidney cancer. Each CDR3 is given without its conserved first and last residue. The order of the fields is CDR3 length, V gene, D gene, CDR3 protein. The D gene is left open where the match is weak.

13	TRBV27	TRBD1	ASSLSQMTGGEQY
10	TRBV5-6	-	ASSPRLAGYT
10	TRBV2	-	ASNKGPGEQY
13	TRBV5-1	TRBD1	ASSEGTGIGNEQF
12	TRBV10-3	-	AISESRGAGEQY
13	TRBV4-2	-	ASSQDPGTGGTQY
12	TRBV25-1	-	ASSEPGAAEKLF
13	TRBV6-1	-	ASPPRGLTSDEQY
13	TRBV4-3	TRBD1	ASSHRDRESNEQF
12	TRBV6-5	TRBD2	ASRLTSGTGEQY